Listed here are 30 T cell receptor beta chains from one sample, sequenced in a study of CD8 T cells in ankylosing spondylitis listed by TCRdb under 2017. The library relied on 5' RACE. Data came from an Illumina HiSeq 2500. TCRdb reworked the public reads: Q25 trimming with fastp, MiXCR clone assembly, productive beta chains retained. When rows share a CDR3 protein, they turn into one entry using the most common DNA and genes. The sample table shows roughly 150,000 distinct CDR3 sequences, and approximately 9.9% are seen once. The leading ten clones occupy roughly 16% of the sample. Sequencing used blood, either unsorted or a sorted T cell fraction (not recorded which). The origin of the receptors is a female donor with ankylosing spondylitis or in good health (not recorded which).

The rearrangement links TRBV5-5 to TRBJ2-5; D is perhaps TRBD1 (6 bases). The CDR3 spans 16 residues. The ends were cut back, 0 bases at V and 1 base at J, with 13 bases in the middle. Germline V CDR1 and CDR2: SGHKS, YYEKEE (reference sequence). The CDR3 bases are TGTGCCAGCAGCTTGGAGCTAGCAGGGGTCCAAGAGACCCAGTACTTC. It is translated as CASSLELAGVQETQYF.

The V and J genes are TRBV11-2 and TRBJ1-1; D uncertain. The CDR3 has 15 amino acids. V shed 4 bases and J shed 0 bases, with 12 bases lying between them. Germline CDR1 and CDR2: SGHAT and FQNNGV. For the CDR3, the DNA is TGTGCCAGCAGCTCTTTGACGGGGTTGAACACTGAAGCTTTCTTT. Translating it yields CASSSLTGLNTEAFF. The whole variable domain, filled in from reference TRBV11-2 and TRBJ1-1, reads EAGVAQSPRYKIIEKRQSVAFWCNPISGHATLYWYQQILGQGPKLLIQFQNNGVVDDSQLPKDRFSAERLKGVDSTLKIQPAKLEDSAVYLCASSSLTGLNTEAFFGQGTRLTVV.

The chain employs TRBV9 and TRBJ2-1, with TRBD2 identical over 7 bases. Germline V gene sequence: CDR1 SGDLS, CDR2 YYNGEE. The CDR3 is 17 amino acids. Germline trimming cut 0 bases from V and 0 bases from J; bases unmatched to any gene: 6. Here the CDR3 reads CASSVVPSGSSYNEQFF. CDR3 nucleotide sequence: TGTGCCAGCAGCGTAGTGCCTAGCGGCAGCTCCTACAATGAGCAGTTCTTC.

The chain carries TRBV2 and TRBJ2-7, with unresolved D. With 7 bases removed from V and 5 bases from J, the gap between germline ends came to 15 bases. The CDR3 length is 13 residues. Looked up from germline, CDR1 is SNHLY and CDR2 is FYNNEI. CDR3 loop: CASTELHRDEQYF. CDR3 nucleotide sequence: TGTGCCAGCACCGAACTTCATAGGGACGAGCAGTACTTC. The full variable domain, rest sourced from reference TRBV2 and TRBJ2-7, is EPEVTQTPSHQVTQMGQEVILRCVPISNHLYFYWYRQILGQKVEFLVSFYNNEISEKSEIFDDQFSVERPDGSNFTLKIRSTKLEDSAMYFCASTELHRDEQYFGPGTRLTVT.

This clonotype was found a few times. J is TRBJ2-1 and V is TRBV5-6, with 9 bases that match TRBD2. The CDR3 totals 19 residues. With 5 bases clipped from V and 10 bases from J, the junction kept 25 bases outside the gene matches. Germline V gives CDR1 SGHDT, CDR2 YYEEEE. Here the CDR3 DNA reads TGTGCCAGCAGTCTCTCCCCACCCATAGCGGGAGAGCTGGGATCCGAGCAGTTCTTC. This translates into CASSLSPPIAGELGSEQFF.

V gene TRBV6-1 combines with J gene TRBJ2-1; possible D gene TRBD2, 6 bases. The CDR3 length is 16 residues. V lost 5 bases, J lost 4 bases, and 18 bases lay in between. Germline values: CDR1 MNHNS, CDR2 SASEGT. The CDR3 is CASSTGIAVNYNEQFF. DNA for the CDR3: TGTGCCAGCAGTACCGGGATAGCGGTGAATTACAATGAGCAGTTCTTC.

The chain employs TRBV3-1 and TRBJ1-2, with D unclear. CDR1 and CDR2 from the germline V gene are LGHDT and YNNKEL (reference sequence). V gave up 4 bases and J gave up 8 bases, with 20 bases separating them. The CDR3 is made up of 15 amino acids. CDR3 nucleotides: TGTGCCAGCAGCCCCCACAAATGGGGATTATGGGGCTACACCTTC. Protein product: CASSPHKWGLWGYTF.

The V call is TRBV5-5, the J call TRBJ2-7; TRBD1 is a possible D gene (5 bases). This CDR3 is 13 amino acids long. V lost 7 bases to trimming and J lost 3 bases, with 14 bases between them. CDR1 is SGHKS, CDR2 YYEKEE, per germline (reference sequence). This CDR3 reads CASGPGILYEQYF. The CDR3 DNA is TGTGCCAGCGGCCCAGGGATCCTCTACGAGCAGTACTTC. Full variable domain (missing parts from reference TRBV5-5 and TRBJ2-7): DAGVTQSPTHLIKTRGQQVTLRCSPISGHKSVSWYQQVLGQGPQFIFQYYEKEERGRGNFPDRFSARQFPNYSSELNVNALLLGDSALYLCASGPGILYEQYFGPGTRLTVT.

A few counts support this clonotype. V gene TRBV5-4 combines with J gene TRBJ1-5; TRBD1 matches at 7 bases. After removal of 0 bases from V and 5 bases from J, the junction contained 5 bases not matched to a gene. The CDR3 runs to 15 residues. Germline CDR1 and CDR2: SGHNT and YYREEE (reference sequence). The CDR3 DNA is TGTGCCAGCAGCTTGGTTAAGGACAGGCATCAGCCCCAGCATTTT. Amino acids: CASSLVKDRHQPQHF.

This clonotype was observed a handful of times. The chain joins TRBV11-2 to TRBJ2-7; D is uncertain. The V end lost 3 bases, the J end lost 4 bases, and 13 bases lay between the germline ends. Germline CDR1 SGHAT, CDR2 FQNNGV. The CDR3 extends over 14 amino acids. This chain's CDR3 is CASSFSPGGYEQYF. CDR3 DNA sequence: TGTGCCAGCAGCTTCTCCCCGGGTGGATACGAGCAGTACTTC.

Ten or more counts support this clonotype. The chain employs TRBV2 and TRBJ2-3, with a possible D match to TRBD2 (6 bases). The CDR3 has 14 amino acids. V lost 6 bases and J lost 2, with 12 bases in between. Germline CDR1 reads SNHLY; CDR2 reads FYNNEI. The CDR3 sequence is CASRAGRFTDTQYF. As DNA, the CDR3 is TGTGCCAGCAGGGCGGGGCGATTCACAGATACGCAGTATTTT. Combining the CDR3 with reference TRBV2 and TRBJ2-3 gives the whole variable domain EPEVTQTPSHQVTQMGQEVILRCVPISNHLYFYWYRQILGQKVEFLVSFYNNEISEKSEIFDDQFSVERPDGSNFTLKIRSTKLEDSAMYFCASRAGRFTDTQYFGPGTRLTVL.

The chain couples TRBV30 to TRBJ2-7, with TRBD1 matching 7 bases. The germline CDR1 and CDR2 sequences are GTSNPN and SVGIG (reference sequence). The junction had 12 bases not matched to a gene; V was cut back by 0 bases and J by 4 bases. The CDR3 sequence is 16 residues long. The CDR3 sequence is CAWSVPEGGALYEQYF. The CDR3 nucleotides read TGTGCCTGGAGTGTACCCGAAGGGGGCGCGTTGTACGAGCAGTACTTC. Full variable domain (outside the CDR3, taken from reference TRBV30 and TRBJ2-7): SQTIHQWPATLVQPVGSPLSLECTVEGTSNPNLYWYRQAAGRGLQLLFYSVGIGQISSEVPQNLSASRPQDRQFILSSKKLLLSDSGFYLCAWSVPEGGALYEQYFGPGTRLTVT.

The genes are TRBV4-2 and TRBJ2-7; the D gene is possibly TRBD1 (6 bases). Trimming pared 2 bases from V and 1 base from J, leaving 18 bases between. Germline CDR1 is LGHNA and CDR2 is YNFKEQ. CDR3 size: 17 residues. The CDR3: CASSQNRVNRFSYEQYF. The CDR3 region has the DNA TGTGCCAGCAGCCAAAACAGGGTCAACCGCTTTTCCTACGAGCAGTACTTC.

This clonotype appeared many times. This chain connects TRBV28 to TRBJ2-7; TRBD2 aligns across 10 bases. The V segment lost 3 bases and the J segment 6 bases; nucleotides outside the gene matches: 14. The CDR3 extends over 17 amino acids. CDR1 MDHEN and CDR2 SYDVKM come from the germline V gene. CDR3 coding DNA: TGTGCCAGCAGTTTCCTCGCTAGCGGGGGTGAGATAGGCGAGCAGTACTTC. Translation: CASSFLASGGEIGEQYF. Using reference TRBV28 and TRBJ2-7 for the parts outside the CDR3, the full variable domain is DVKVTQSSRYLVKRTGEKVFLECVQDMDHENMFWYRQDPGLGLRLIYFSYDVKMKEKGDIPEGYSVSREKKERFSLILESASTNQTSMYLCASSFLASGGEIGEQYFGPGTRLTVT.

Many counts were recorded for this clonotype. V usage is TRBV7-9 and J usage is TRBJ2-7; D gene uncertain. The CDR3 sequence is 14 residues long. In germline, CDR1 is SEHNR, CDR2 FQNEAQ (reference sequence). Trimming left V 4 bases short and J 2 bases short, with 12 bases between. The CDR3 loop reads CASSSDSEAYEQYF. The CDR3 nucleotides read TGTGCCAGCAGCTCCGATTCCGAAGCCTACGAGCAGTACTTC.

This clonotype was detected many times. The gene calls are TRBV7-2 and TRBJ2-2; tentative D call: TRBD1 (5 bases). CDR1 is SGHTA and CDR2 is FQGNSA in the germline V gene. Trimming left V 5 bases short and J 0 bases short, with 7 bases between. The CDR3 contains 14 residues. The CDR3 DNA follows: TGTGCCAGCAGCCCGGACACGAACACCGGGGAGCTGTTTTTT. Encoded protein: CASSPDTNTGELFF.

By proportion, this clonotype is medium-sized. The gene calls are TRBV15 and TRBJ1-5; possibly TRBD1 for D (5 bases). The V gene's germline CDR1 is LNHNV and CDR2 YYDKDF (reference sequence). The length of the CDR3 is 17 residues. Between the trimmed V and J ends, which lost 5 bases and 1 base, there was a span of 18 bases. The CDR3 DNA reads as TGTGCCACCAGCCCCGGGCCGACAGATTTGAGCAATCAGCCCCAGCATTTT. As protein: CATSPGPTDLSNQPQHF.

This clonotype appeared many times. The rearrangement links TRBV4-2 to TRBJ2-1; D may be TRBD1 (6 bases). From germline, CDR1 is LGHNA and CDR2 YNFKEQ. Trimming shortened V by 0 bases and J by 8 bases, and 14 bases separated the two germline ends. The CDR3 loop spans 15 amino acids. In DNA form, the CDR3 reads TGTGCCAGCAGCCAAGATTGGGGGCAGGGCGATGAGCAGTTCTTC. This gives the protein CASSQDWGQGDEQFF.

This clonotype was picked up many times. The chain links TRBV25-1 to TRBJ1-2; unclear D gene. Germline V lookup: CDR1 MGHDK, CDR2 SYGVNS. The CDR3 runs to 10 residues. V was cut by 4 bases and J by 8 bases, with 5 bases left in between. CDR3 sequence: CASSGKGYTF. CDR3 bases: TGTGCCAGCAGTGGTAAAGGCTACACCTTC.

Only a few counts were recorded for this clonotype. The genes are TRBV29-1 and TRBJ1-1; D gene uncertain. CDR3 length equals 13 residues. Trimming took 7 bases from V and 5 from J, leaving 17 bases between them. CDR1 is SQVTM, CDR2 ANQGSEA, per germline. As DNA, the CDR3 is TGCAGCGCACCAGGAGATGGGCGAACTGAAGCTTTCTTT. Residues: CSAPGDGRTEAFF.

The V gene is TRBV2, the J gene TRBJ1-4; the D gene is possibly TRBD1 (6 bases). Looked up from germline, CDR1 is SNHLY and CDR2 is FYNNEI. V was pared by 6 bases and J by 8 bases, with 19 bases between. The CDR3 extends over 15 amino acids. CDR3 in DNA: TGTGCCAGCAGGCCCGCGACAGGTCCGGGGGAAAAACTGTTTTTT. It codes for CASRPATGPGEKLFF.

A few counts support this clonotype. The genes are TRBV5-1 and TRBJ1-1, with D perhaps TRBD1 (5 bases). The germline gives CDR1 SGHRS, CDR2 YFSETQ. Trimming took off 7 bases at V and 10 bases at J, with 17 bases between the two ends. The CDR3 loop spans 12 amino acids. CDR3 protein: CASQGTDGGAFF. For the CDR3, the DNA is TGCGCCAGCCAAGGGACGGACGGAGGAGCTTTCTTT.

This clonotype has at least ten counts. J is TRBJ1-2 and V is TRBV12-3 or TRBV12-4, with D unresolved. Deletions cut 6 bases from V and 3 bases from J, with 14 bases between. The CDR3 is made up of 14 amino acids. The CDR3, as DNA: TGTGCCAGCAGGGGGTCGGGATTCTACTATGGCTACACCTTC. This translates into CASRGSGFYYGYTF.

This clonotype appeared many times. The rearrangement uses TRBV6-2 or TRBV6-3 and TRBJ2-1; D is possibly TRBD2 (6 bases). Germline V gene lookup returns CDR1 MNHEY and CDR2 SVGEGT. V was pared by 2 bases and J by 2 bases, with 10 bases between. The CDR3 runs 15 residues. CDR3 nucleotide sequence: TGTGCCAGCAGTTACGGGGCGGGACCCTACAATGAGCAGTTCTTC. Translated: CASSYGAGPYNEQFF.

The chain carries TRBV4-3 and TRBJ1-1; D remains ambiguous. This CDR3 spans 15 amino acids. Trimming removed 5 bases at V and 2 bases at J, with 15 bases between. Germline V gives CDR1 LGHNA, CDR2 YSLEER. CDR3 nucleotides: TGCGCCAGCAGCACAAATTTAGGTCTTAACACTGAAGCTTTCTTT. It is translated as CASSTNLGLNTEAFF.

Many counts were recorded for this clonotype. CDR3 region: CASSSRGGFNEQFF. The CDR3 DNA is TGTGCCAGCAGCTCCCGCGGGGGGTTCAATGAGCAGTTCTTC. The genes are TRBV7-9 and TRBJ2-1, with TRBD2 matching 8 bases. V was pared by 4 bases and J by 6 bases, with 5 bases of the junction left unmatched. The germline V gene has CDR1 SEHNR and CDR2 FQNEAQ (reference sequence). The CDR3 runs 14 residues.

The V call is TRBV25-1, the J call TRBJ1-1; D gene unclear. CDR3 size: 15 residues. Germline V gene data show CDR1 as MGHDK and CDR2 as SYGVNS. Trimming stripped 3 bases from V and 0 bases from J, with 11 bases between. CDR3 sequence reads: CASSDYGVMNTEAFF. The DNA for the CDR3 is TGTGCCAGCAGTGATTACGGGGTAATGAACACTGAAGCTTTCTTT.

There are many counts of this clonotype. The chain combines TRBV20-1 with TRBJ2-7, with TRBD1 as a possible D gene (6 bases). V dropped 0 bases and J dropped 3 bases, with 18 bases sitting between them. This CDR3 is 16 amino acids long. Germline lookup yields CDR1 DFQATT and CDR2 SNEGSKA (reference sequence). The CDR3 loop reads CSARDLGGVMIYEQYF. In nucleotides, the CDR3 is TGCAGTGCTAGAGATCTAGGGGGAGTAATGATCTACGAGCAGTACTTC.

The sample holds many counts of this clonotype. This chain connects TRBV6-1 to TRBJ1-1; 7 bases map to TRBD1. V shed 6 bases and J 1 base; nucleotides not matched to a gene: 5. CDR1 and CDR2 (germline): MNHNS, SASEGT. The CDR3 runs 14 residues. For the CDR3, the DNA is TGTGCCAGCAGCATCACAGGGGAGAACACTGAAGCTTTCTTT. This codes for CASSITGENTEAFF.

J is TRBJ2-1 and V is TRBV9, with 11 bases fitting TRBD2. The length of the CDR3 is 17 residues. Looked up from germline, CDR1 is SGDLS and CDR2 is YYNGEE. The ends lost 4 bases at V and 3 bases at J; junction bases unmatched: 9. The CDR3 sequence: CASSPPPLAGVYNEQFF. In nucleotides, the CDR3 is TGTGCCAGCAGCCCACCCCCACTAGCGGGAGTCTACAATGAGCAGTTCTTC.